This is a list of T cell receptor beta chains from one sample in a study of CD8 T cells in Susac syndrome. Using its own MiXCR run on the immunoSEQ multiplex PCR reads, TCRdb lists one record per CDR3 protein. Of roughly 180,000 distinct CDR3 sequences in the sample, around 96% are singletons; the top ten hold approximately 0.1%. The sequencing sample was made of CD4+ T cells from PBMCs. The receptors here all came from a human donor in good health. CDR3s include the opening cysteine and the closing phenylalanine or tryptophan. D genes are given only for firm matches. Clone size, where shown, is once, few, many, or a class for clones that have expanded.

clone_size,j_call,v_call,d_call,cdr3_aa,cdr3_nt
NA,TRBJ2-1,TRBV20-1,TRBD2,CSALAEGHEQFF,TGCAGTGCTCTAGCGGAAGGACATGAGCAGTTCTTC
NA,TRBJ1-2,TRBV24-1,NA,CATSGDALNYGYTF,TGTGCCACCAGTGGGGACGCGCTTAACTATGGCTACACCTTC
NA,TRBJ2-7,TRBV20-1,TRBD2,CSALASGRARDEQYF,TGCAGTGCTCTAGCTAGCGGGAGGGCCAGGGACGAGCAGTACTTC
NA,TRBJ1-4,TRBV5-1,NA,CASSLGPVATNEKLFF,TGCGCCAGCAGCTTGGGGCCAGTTGCAACTAATGAAAAACTGTTTTTT
NA,TRBJ1-2,TRBV29-1,NA,CSPPASGANGYTF,TGCAGCCCCCCCGCCTCAGGGGCGAATGGCTACACCTTC
NA,TRBJ2-1,TRBV5-4,NA,CASSLIGQGTEQFF,TGTGCCAGCAGCTTGATAGGGCAGGGGACTGAGCAGTTCTTC
NA,TRBJ2-1,TRBV29-1,TRBD2,CSVDLSGRGYEQFF,TGCAGCGTTGACCTTAGCGGGAGAGGCTATGAGCAGTTCTTC
NA,TRBJ2-7,TRBV3-1,TRBD2,CASSPLGEGSAEQYF,TGTGCCAGCAGTCCCTTAGGGGAGGGCTCAGCCGAGCAGTACTTC
NA,TRBJ1-2,TRBV7-2,NA,CASSVDRNNYGYTF,TGTGCCAGCAGCGTGGACCGAAATAACTATGGCTACACCTTC
NA,TRBJ2-3,TRBV20-1,NA,CSAFRDIGFTDTQYF,TGCAGTGCTTTCCGGGACATCGGATTCACAGATACGCAGTATTTT
NA,TRBJ2-5,TRBV5-4,TRBD1,CASSHPDRGHETQYF,TGTGCCAGCAGCCACCCGGACAGGGGGCATGAGACCCAGTACTTC
NA,TRBJ2-1,TRBV20-1,NA,CSASPSAYNEQFF,TGCAGTGCTAGTCCTAGCGCCTACAATGAGCAGTTCTTC
NA,TRBJ2-7,TRBV7-3,TRBD2,CASSPGTSGDEQYF,TGTGCCAGCAGCCCGGGGACTAGCGGGGACGAGCAGTACTTC
few,TRBJ1-1,TRBV29-1,NA,CSVARDTEAFF,TGCAGCGTTGCCCGGGACACTGAAGCTTTCTTT
NA,TRBJ1-5,TRBV4-3,TRBD1,CASGQGIQPQHF,TGCGCCAGCGGACAGGGGATTCAGCCCCAGCATTTT
NA,TRBJ2-1,TRBV20-1,NA,CSARPPDASWSYNEQFF,TGCAGTGCTAGACCCCCAGACGCCTCGTGGTCCTACAATGAGCAGTTCTTC
NA,TRBJ2-1,TRBV7-9,NA,CASSSSSSANNNEQFF,TGTGCCAGCAGCTCCTCTAGCTCCGCAAATAACAATGAGCAGTTCTTC
NA,TRBJ2-7,TRBV29-1,NA,CSVRGADEQYF,TGCAGCGTTAGGGGGGCTGACGAGCAGTACTTC
NA,TRBJ2-5,TRBV20-1,TRBD2,CSARDTFGREAETQYF,TGCAGTGCTAGAGATACCTTTGGGCGGGAGGCGGAGACCCAGTACTTC
NA,TRBJ2-2,TRBV25-1,TRBD2,CASTGLVSGELFF,TGTGCCAGCACGGGACTAGTTTCCGGGGAGCTGTTTTTT
NA,TRBJ2-5,TRBV9,TRBD1,CASSAGQEETQYF,TGTGCCAGCAGCGCCGGACAGGAAGAGACCCAGTACTTC
few,TRBJ2-7,TRBV30,TRBD1,CAWTRTGGWYEQYF,TGTGCCTGGACAAGGACAGGGGGCTGGTACGAGCAGTACTTC
NA,TRBJ1-5,TRBV12-3/TRBV12-4,NA,CASSFEVGPHQPQHF,TGTGCCAGCAGTTTTGAGGTGGGACCTCATCAGCCCCAGCATTTT
once,TRBJ1-1,TRBV7-9,NA,CASSRTSGGDEAFF,TGTGCCAGCTCGCGAACGAGTGGCGGGGATGAAGCTTTCTTT
NA,TRBJ2-7,TRBV27,NA,CASSPRQVRYEQYF,TGTGCCAGCAGTCCCCGACAGGTTCGCTACGAGCAGTACTTC
NA,TRBJ1-2,TRBV19,TRBD1,CASSMGPGQAPGDYGYTF,TGTGCCAGTAGTATGGGGCCGGGACAGGCACCGGGGGACTATGGCTACACCTTC
NA,TRBJ1-1,TRBV4-3,TRBD1,CASSATTGGEAFF,TGCGCCAGCAGCGCTACGACAGGGGGTGAAGCTTTCTTT
NA,TRBJ2-1,TRBV24-1,NA,CATSDLNVNEQFF,TGTGCCACCAGTGATTTGAACGTTAATGAGCAGTTCTTC
NA,TRBJ1-1,TRBV5-4,NA,CASSPSRGESEAFF,TGTGCCAGCAGCCCGAGTCGGGGCGAGTCTGAAGCTTTCTTT
NA,TRBJ2-2,TRBV20-1,TRBD1,CSARGPGELFF,TGCAGTGCCAGGGGGCCCGGGGAGCTGTTTTTT
NA,TRBJ1-3,TRBV30,NA,CAWQGQYSGNTIYF,TGTGCCTGGCAAGGACAGTACTCTGGAAACACCATATATTTT
NA,TRBJ2-2,TRBV7-2,NA,CASSLGSKTGELFF,TGTGCCAGCAGCTTAGGTTCGAAAACCGGGGAGCTGTTTTTT
once,TRBJ2-1,TRBV5-6,TRBD1,CASSLAGTGFDEQFF,TGTGCCAGCAGCTTGGCCGGGACAGGGTTCGATGAGCAGTTCTTC
few,TRBJ2-2,TRBV6-6,NA,CASSAGPGELFF,TGTGCCAGCAGTGCCGGTCCCGGGGAGCTGTTTTTT
NA,TRBJ1-1,TRBV20-1,NA,CSAPSRQGMNTEAFF,TGCAGTGCTCCCTCCCGTCAGGGCATGAACACTGAAGCTTTCTTT
NA,TRBJ1-4,TRBV29-1,NA,CSVESSATNEKLFF,TGCAGCGTTGAATCGAGTGCAACTAATGAAAAACTGTTTTTT
once,TRBJ1-2,TRBV27,NA,CATPGRSYGYTF,TGTGCCACCCCAGGGAGAAGCTATGGCTACACCTTC
NA,TRBJ1-5,TRBV30,NA,CAWSVQDFQPQHF,TGTGCCTGGAGTGTTCAGGACTTCCAGCCCCAGCATTTT
NA,TRBJ1-2,TRBV3-1,NA,CASSHGDTYGYTF,TGTGCCAGCAGCCATGGGGATACCTATGGCTACACCTTC